This T cell receptor (beta chain) was identified during a study of OX40 agonist ivuxolimab in advanced cancers. A single count supports this clone. Only in-frame clones appear in the TCRdb table, and some are missing; sequencing was by immunoSEQ multiplex PCR. The data contain about 40,000 clones, around 89% of them seen just once; the ten biggest clones take up 9.5% to 15%. Sequenced here: CD4+ or CD8+ T cells sorted from blood, sampled in a trial of the OX40 agonist ivuxolimab. The origin of this receptor is an adult with an advanced solid tumor such as melanoma, head and neck, liver or kidney cancer.

For the CDR3, the DNA is TGTGCCAGCAGTGACGGGGGAGAATCCGGTGGCTACACCTTC. Its protein product is CASSDGGESGGYTF. The rearrangement links TRBV6-6 to TRBJ1-2; TRBD1 is a possible D gene (5 bases). Trimming removed 5 bases at V and 7 bases at J, with 17 bases between. Germline V CDR1 and CDR2: MNHNY, SVGAGI (reference sequence). The CDR3 contains 14 residues.